The following is a T cell receptor beta chain sequence with its context. The antigen remains unidentified. Data came from immunoSEQ multiplex PCR; TCRdb stores just in-frame clones and leaves some out. The sample consists of 150,000 or so clones, approximately 90% of them appearing once. The entry originates in a study of T cell responses to AZD1222 COVID-19 vaccine. V lost 2 bases, J lost 2 bases, and 20 bases lay in between. This CDR3 spans 18 amino acids. Germline CDR1 and CDR2: SEHNR and FQNEAQ (reference sequence). Findings and caveats of the study: It was only after the peak T cell response that any repertoires were sampled.

The material sequenced was peripheral blood, taken on day 0 of AZD1222 vaccination. This receptor was taken from an adult in good health. The chain uses TRBV7-9 and TRBJ2-3, with D possibly matching TRBD1 (6 bases). CDR3 sequence (DNA): TGTGCCAGCAGCTTAAGTTTTCAGGGGACGTCCCCCACAGATACGCAGTATTTT. It encodes CASSLSFQGTSPTDTQYF.